Included here is one TCR beta chain sequence, with context. The antigen remains undetermined. This specimen belongs to a study of memory B cells and T cells in multiple sclerosis. Study outcomes and limitations: Clone-set sizes differed between compartments, so shared clonotype counts needed normalization.

Profiled with immunoSEQ multiplex PCR; TCRdb holds only in-frame clones, not every one. This table has around 12,000 clones, 84% appearing once. Trimming took off 6 bases at V and 0 bases at J, with 9 bases between the two ends. Germline CDR1 is LGHNT and CDR2 is FRNRAP. The CDR3 has 14 amino acids. Stimulus-free culture yielded autoproliferating CFSE-dim and non-proliferating CFSE-high T cells, each sequenced separately. Roughly 5x10^7 CFSE-labeled PBMCs were cultured about seven days unstimulated, then replicate wells were pooled. The PBMCs received roughly 0.5 uM CFSE and serum-free culture with no added stimuli.

The clonotype comes from a human donor with multiple sclerosis. The chain carries TRBV12-5 and TRBJ2-4, with D tentatively TRBD2 (6 bases). Sequenced material: PBMCs from blood kept in culture. This CDR3 is CASGGGLAKNIQYF. The CDR3 nucleotides read TGTGCTAGTGGGGGGGGACTAGCCAAAAACATTCAGTACTTC.